Below, 32 T cell receptor beta chains from the same sample are listed, as sequenced in a study of blood T cell repertoires in COVID-19. Here immunoSEQ multiplex PCR was the method, and the copy in TCRdb shows in-frame clones only, minus some. Seen here are 110,000 to 150,000 clones, around four fifths observed once, and the top ten hold about 6.1%. Sample: PBMCs or T cells enriched from blood (not recorded which). The origin of the receptors is a woman aged 40 to 50 who had recovered from COVID-19.

CDR3 sequence: CATSQGINTEAFF. The DNA for the CDR3 is TGTGCCACATCACAGGGAATCAACACTGAAGCTTTCTTT. The V and J genes are TRBV6-5 and TRBJ1-1, with a weak D call TRBD1 (6 bases). V dropped 10 bases and J dropped 2 bases, with 14 bases sitting between them. The CDR3 runs 13 residues. Germline V gives CDR1 MNHEY, CDR2 SVGAGI.

This chain connects TRBV2 to TRBJ2-2, with 7 bases aligning to TRBD1. CDR1 SNHLY and CDR2 FYNNEI come from the germline V gene. The CDR3 runs 18 residues. Trimming removed 3 bases from V and 0 bases from J; junction bases left unmatched: 10. As DNA, the CDR3 is TGTGCCAGCAGTGATGGAGACAGGGACCCCGCGAACACCGGGGAGCTGTTTTTT. Protein product: CASSDGDRDPANTGELFF.

V and J are TRBV29-1 and TRBJ1-2; 7 nucleotides agree with TRBD1. The germline gives CDR1 SQVTM, CDR2 ANQGSEA. The CDR3 is 12 residues long. Germline trimming cut 7 bases from V and 8 bases from J; bases unmatched to any gene: 10. CDR3 sequence: CSALTGPGGYTF. CDR3 coding DNA: TGCAGCGCCCTGACAGGGCCCGGCGGCTACACCTTC. Full variable domain (remainder filled in from reference TRBV29-1 and TRBJ1-2): SAVISQKPSRDICQRGTSLTIQCQVDSQVTMMFWYRQQPGQSLTLIATANQGSEATYESGFVIDKFPISRPNLTFSTLTVSNMSPEDSSIYLCSALTGPGGYTFGSGTRLTVV.

The chain has TRBV19 and TRBJ1-2, with D maybe TRBD1 (6 bases). The CDR3 is made up of 14 amino acids. Germline V gives CDR1 LNHDA, CDR2 SQIVND (reference sequence). Trimming took 0 bases from V and 4 from J, leaving 9 bases between them. The chain's CDR3 is CASSIEQGSYGYTF. As DNA, the CDR3 is TGTGCCAGTAGTATAGAACAGGGTTCCTATGGCTACACCTTC.

This chain uses TRBV11-2 with TRBJ2-1, with D possibly being TRBD2 (6 bases). The V and J ends lost 4 bases and 4 bases respectively, with 23 bases between them. Germline assignment: CDR1 SGHAT and CDR2 FQNNGV. This CDR3 has 18 residues. The CDR3 is CASSSPLLRDSGYNEQFF. Here the CDR3 DNA reads TGTGCCAGCAGCTCCCCCCTGCTCCGGGACTCCGGGTACAATGAGCAGTTCTTC.

The rearrangement links TRBV5-1 to TRBJ2-3, with 7 positions matching TRBD2. Germline V gene sequence: CDR1 SGHRS, CDR2 YFSETQ. Trimming removed 5 bases from V and 2 bases from J; junction bases left unmatched: 5. The CDR3 has 14 amino acids. CDR3 sequence reads: CASRGGTSTDTQYF. The CDR3 DNA follows: TGCGCCAGCAGGGGGGGGACCTCCACAGATACGCAGTATTTT.

The chain is built from TRBV2 and TRBJ2-3; tentatively, D is TRBD2 (6 bases). The CDR3 covers 18 residues. Germline CDR1 is SNHLY and CDR2 is FYNNEI. Deletions cut 3 bases from V and 6 bases from J, with 25 bases between. This CDR3 is CASSEFDWPIPGVDTQYF. CDR3 bases: TGTGCCAGCAGTGAGTTCGATTGGCCCATCCCGGGGGTGGATACGCAGTATTTT.

The rearrangement links TRBV28 to TRBJ1-4; D is unclear. CDR1 MDHEN and CDR2 SYDVKM come from the germline V gene. Trimming removed 3 bases from V and 2 bases from J, with 10 bases in between. The CDR3 loop spans 15 amino acids. In DNA, the CDR3 is TGTGCCAGCAGTTTCGCCGTGAGGACTAATGAAAAACTGTTTTTT. Translation: CASSFAVRTNEKLFF.

Only a few counts were recorded for this clone. The chain uses TRBV7-9 and TRBJ2-3, with 16 bases fitting TRBD2. The CDR3 has 18 amino acids. The germline CDR1 and CDR2 sequences are SEHNR and FQNEAQ (reference sequence). V lost 5 bases and J lost 4; bases outside the gene matches: 9. The CDR3, as DNA: TGTGCCAGCAGCCCGGGACTAGCGGGAGGGTTCGGTGCAGATACGCAGTATTTT. It yields the protein CASSPGLAGGFGADTQYF.

Here the CDR3 DNA reads TGTGCCAGCTCACCCCGGGGTGCCTTCGGGTCCAGTCCCTATAATTCACCCCTCCACTTT. Translated: CASSPRGAFGSSPYNSPLHF. The chain employs TRBV18 and TRBJ1-6; D is uncertain. CDR3 length: 20 amino acids. The V end was cut by 3 bases, the J end by 2 bases, with 23 bases between. Germline CDR1 reads KGHSH; CDR2 reads LQKENI. Supplemented by reference TRBV18 and TRBJ1-6, the full variable domain reads NAGVMQNPRHLVRRRGQEARLRCSPMKGHSHVYWYRQLPEEGLKFMVYLQKENIIDESGMPKERFSAEFPKEGPSILRIQQVVRGDSAAYFCASSPRGAFGSSPYNSPLHFGNGTRLTVT.

The V call is TRBV3-1 (or the pseudogene TRBV3-2), the J call TRBJ2-4; TRBD2 matches at 10 bases. The CDR3 consists of 18 residues. From germline, CDR1 is LGHDT and CDR2 YNNKEL (reference sequence). J lost 4 bases, V lost 0 bases, and 9 bases had no gene match. CDR3 protein: CASSQESPLAGVKNIQYF. The CDR3 DNA follows: TGTGCCAGCAGCCAAGAGTCCCCTCTAGCGGGAGTTAAAAACATTCAGTACTTC.

J is TRBJ1-6 and V is TRBV3-1 (or the pseudogene TRBV3-2); D might be TRBD1 (6 bases). The V end lost 0 bases, the J end lost 6 bases, and 12 bases lay between the germline ends. Germline loops: CDR1 LGHDT, CDR2 YNNKEL (reference sequence). This CDR3 comprises 16 residues. CDR3: CASSQETDRRNSPLHF. The CDR3 region has the DNA TGTGCCAGCAGCCAAGAGACCGACAGGCGTAATTCACCCCTCCACTTT.

The V call is TRBV3-1 (or the pseudogene TRBV3-2), the J call TRBJ2-1, with 7 bases that match TRBD2. This CDR3 is built from 18 residues. V lost 4 bases to trimming and J lost 5 bases; unmatched junction nucleotides: 17. The V gene's germline CDR1 is LGHDT and CDR2 YNNKEL (reference sequence). The CDR3 nucleotides are TGTGCCAGCAGCCCTACCGGGAGGAGGTTCGGGTGGGACAATGAGCAGTTCTTC. Protein sequence: CASSPTGRRFGWDNEQFF.

This sequence joins TRBV5-1 and TRBJ1-4, with 8 bases fitting TRBD1. The CDR3 has 14 residues. V lost 2 bases to trimming and J lost 8 bases; unmatched junction nucleotides: 5. Looked up from germline, CDR1 is SGHRS and CDR2 is YFSETQ. The chain's CDR3 is CASSLQGVREKLFF. The CDR3 nucleotides are TGCGCCAGCAGCTTACAGGGGGTGAGAGAAAAACTGTTTTTT. Looking up the rest from reference TRBV5-1 and TRBJ1-4 gives the full variable domain: KAGVTQTPRYLIKTRGQQVTLSCSPISGHRSVSWYQQTPGQGLQFLFEYFSETQRNKGNFPGRFSGRQFSNSRSEMNVSTLELGDSALYLCASSLQGVREKLFFGSGTQLSVL.

This CDR3 is CASSDPAGGSYTGELFF. In DNA form, the CDR3 reads TGTGCCAGCAGTGACCCCGCGGGAGGATCCTACACCGGGGAGCTGTTTTTT. This sequence joins TRBV28 and TRBJ2-2, with 8 bases that match TRBD2. Germline V gene data show CDR1 as MDHEN and CDR2 as SYDVKM. CDR3 length equals 17 residues. The junction had 11 bases not matched to a gene; V was cut back by 5 bases and J by 3 bases.

V is TRBV5-4 and J is TRBJ2-3; TRBD1 aligns across 12 bases. The germline V gene encodes CDR1 SGHNT and CDR2 YYREEE (reference sequence). The length of the CDR3 is 16 residues. Trimming removed 5 bases from V and 1 base from J; junction bases left unmatched: 5. The CDR3 coding sequence is TGTGCCAGCAGTTCGGGGACAGGGGGCGGCACAGATACGCAGTATTTT. It encodes CASSSGTGGGTDTQYF.

The chain links TRBV6-5 to TRBJ2-3; D may be TRBD2 (5 bases). V dropped 4 bases and J dropped 2 bases, with 10 bases sitting between them. Germline V gene lookup returns CDR1 MNHEY and CDR2 SVGAGI. The CDR3 is 14 amino acids. The DNA for the CDR3 is TGTGCCAGCAGTTGGGAGCGCATCACAGATACGCAGTATTTT. Protein product: CASSWERITDTQYF.

The rearrangement uses TRBV3-1 (or the pseudogene TRBV3-2) and TRBJ2-5; the D gene is possibly TRBD2 (7 bases). With 3 bases removed from V and 6 bases from J, the gap between germline ends came to 20 bases. Germline CDR1 is LGHDT and CDR2 is YNNKEL (reference sequence). The CDR3 is made up of 16 amino acids. CDR3 DNA: TGTGCCAGCAGCCAGCCGGGGGGCGACCCCATTAAGACCCAGTACTTC. Protein: CASSQPGGDPIKTQYF.

This clone came up once. The J gene is TRBJ2-4, the V gene TRBV4-1; tentatively, D is TRBD1 (6 bases). Germline-derived CDR1 and CDR2 are MGHRA and YSYEKL. Trimming took off 1 base at V and 3 bases at J, with 16 bases between the two ends. CDR3 length: 17 residues. As DNA, the CDR3 is TGCGCCAGCAGCCAAGTAAGAGGGACACTCGTCAAAAACATTCAGTACTTC. Protein: CASSQVRGTLVKNIQYF.

The chain uses TRBV5-1 and TRBJ1-5, with D perhaps TRBD1 (6 bases). This CDR3 has 14 residues. Trimming took 0 bases from V and 4 from J, leaving 8 bases between them. Germline V gene sequence: CDR1 SGHRS, CDR2 YFSETQ. The CDR3 loop is CASSLEGVNQPQHF. The CDR3 DNA reads TGCGCCAGCAGCTTGGAGGGGGTTAATCAGCCCCAGCATTTT.

This chain joins TRBV18 and TRBJ2-1, with 8 bases fitting TRBD1. The germline gives CDR1 KGHSH, CDR2 LQKENI. The CDR3 totals 16 residues. V shed 5 bases and J 4 bases; nucleotides not matched to a gene: 10. CDR3 DNA sequence: TGTGCCAGCTCAAACGCCGGACAGGGACCTTACAATGAGCAGTTCTTC. Its protein product is CASSNAGQGPYNEQFF.

V is TRBV5-1 and J is TRBJ2-7; 9 bases line up with TRBD1. J lost 3 bases, V lost 4 bases, and 5 bases had no gene match. CDR1 SGHRS and CDR2 YFSETQ come from the germline V gene. CDR3 length: 14 amino acids. The CDR3 DNA reads as TGCGCCAGCAGCGTTCCGGGACAGGGCTACGAGCAGTACTTC. It specifies CASSVPGQGYEQYF.

This rearrangement joins TRBV6-5 to TRBJ1-5; weak D call: TRBD1 (5 bases). Trimming took off 4 bases at V and 1 base at J, with 11 bases between the two ends. Germline-derived CDR1 and CDR2 are MNHEY and SVGAGI. This CDR3 spans 15 amino acids. The DNA of the CDR3 is TGTGCCAGCAGTTTGGCGTACAGGAGCAATCAGCCCCAGCATTTT. Translated: CASSLAYRSNQPQHF.

This chain uses TRBV5-1 with TRBJ1-5, with D hard to call. Germline V gene sequence: CDR1 SGHRS, CDR2 YFSETQ. The CDR3 is made up of 15 amino acids. V lost 0 bases and J 6 bases, leaving 13 bases between the germline ends. CDR3 sequence reads: CASSLEPGGGQPQHF. The CDR3 DNA reads as TGCGCCAGCAGCTTGGAGCCGGGAGGCGGTCAGCCCCAGCATTTT.

This clone has only a few counts. This chain links TRBV23-1 with TRBJ1-2, with no clear D. TRBV23-1 is an ORF for which the function is uncertain. Trimming took 2 bases from V and 8 from J, leaving 6 bases between them. The CDR3 runs 11 residues. The CDR3 here is CASSQMSGYTF. In DNA form, the CDR3 reads TGCGCCAGCAGTCAAATGAGCGGCTACACCTTC.

The chain links TRBV27 to TRBJ2-1, with D perhaps TRBD2 (6 bases). The CDR3 consists of 16 residues. V lost 5 bases, J lost 6 bases, and 20 bases lay in between. CDR1 and CDR2 (germline): MNHEY, SMNVEV (reference sequence). The chain's CDR3 is CASSPLTSSLTNEQFF. The CDR3 DNA sequence: TGTGCCAGCAGTCCACTCACTAGCTCCCTGACCAATGAGCAGTTCTTC.

The V call is TRBV13, the J call TRBJ2-7, with 8 bases lining up with TRBD2. The CDR3 covers 15 residues. Germline CDR1 is PRHDT and CDR2 is FYEKMQ (reference sequence). V lost 5 bases and J lost 2; bases outside the gene matches: 8. The CDR3 region is CASSVGGASAYEQYF. The CDR3 DNA reads TGTGCCAGCAGCGTCGGGGGGGCGAGTGCCTACGAGCAGTACTTC.

The genes are TRBV25-1 and TRBJ1-4; 9 bases fit TRBD1. The CDR3 contains 14 residues. Unmatched junction bases numbered 6, after V lost 5 bases and J lost 8 bases. Germline-derived CDR1 and CDR2 are MGHDK and SYGVNS. CDR3 sequence reads: CASSLGQGEEKLFF. The CDR3 DNA follows: TGTGCCAGCAGTTTGGGACAGGGTGAAGAAAAACTGTTTTTT.

As concerns this clone: The junction departs from the called germline gene at one end, perhaps through a read error. The chain couples TRBV6-2 or TRBV6-3 to TRBJ2-1, with a tentative D call TRBD1 (6 bases). Germline assignment: CDR1 MNHEY and CDR2 SVGEGT. This CDR3 has 16 residues. The CDR3 loop reads CASSSLGGALYNGQFF. CDR3 sequence (DNA): TGTGCCAGCAGTTCACTAGGGGGTGCCCTGTACAATGGGCAGTTCTTC.

The rearrangement links TRBV5-5 to TRBJ2-1, with D possibly being TRBD2 (5 bases). The CDR3 totals 14 residues. The germline V gene encodes CDR1 SGHKS and CDR2 YYEKEE (reference sequence). Trimming stripped 0 bases from V and 6 bases from J, with 10 bases between. CDR3 nucleotides: TGTGCCAGCAGCTTGGAGGACTTTACCAATGAGCAGTTCTTC. This translates into CASSLEDFTNEQFF.

This chain connects TRBV4-1 to TRBJ1-5; 10 bases align to TRBD1. The trim removed 6 bases at V and 1 base at J, leaving 18 bases unmatched. The CDR3 length is 20 residues. Per the germline V gene, CDR1 is MGHRA and CDR2 is YSYEKL. Here the CDR3 reads CASSMASWDRGRVSNQPQHF. The DNA of the CDR3 is TGCGCCAGCAGTATGGCGTCTTGGGACAGGGGTCGGGTAAGCAATCAGCCCCAGCATTTT.

This sequence joins TRBV5-6 and TRBJ1-2, with TRBD1 identical over 7 bases. Germline V gene data show CDR1 as SGHDT and CDR2 as YYEEEE. The CDR3 sequence is 13 residues long. V shed 2 bases, J shed 5 bases, and the junction held 3 bases outside the gene matches. CDR3 residues: CASSFDRVYGYTF. For the CDR3, the DNA is TGTGCCAGCAGCTTCGACAGGGTATATGGCTACACCTTC.